One T cell receptor (beta chain) is described in this entry. In the original processing: By means of reference gene primer amplification, nucleated cell counts were estimated. The data were produced by immunoSEQ multiplex PCR, yet TCRdb's version contains in-frame clones alone and is incomplete. The V and J calls and clone size come from that table; D and trimming were worked out from the DNA. The sample shows about 300,000 clones, nearly 90% of them seen only once. Germline V CDR1 and CDR2: SGHTA, FQGNSA. This CDR3 comprises 15 residues. With V trimmed by 1 base and J by 4 bases, 1 base remained unmatched. Seattle's cohort entered during active infection and was followed longitudinally. This sample is part of a study of blood T cell repertoires in COVID-19. Background on the study: Sites in the United States, Italy and Spain provided acute and convalescent COVID-19 samples. PBMCs, B-cell-depleted T cells, or T cells were the source of the cDNA or gDNA that made up the material.

This TCR was sampled from a woman under 40 with COVID-19, enrolled during active disease. The genes are TRBV7-2 and TRBJ2-7; TRBD2 agrees at 13 bases. Sequencing was done on a sample of peripheral blood. The CDR3: CASSLGTSGGYEQYF. The CDR3 nucleotides are TGTGCCAGCAGCTTAGGGACTAGCGGGGGATACGAGCAGTACTTC.